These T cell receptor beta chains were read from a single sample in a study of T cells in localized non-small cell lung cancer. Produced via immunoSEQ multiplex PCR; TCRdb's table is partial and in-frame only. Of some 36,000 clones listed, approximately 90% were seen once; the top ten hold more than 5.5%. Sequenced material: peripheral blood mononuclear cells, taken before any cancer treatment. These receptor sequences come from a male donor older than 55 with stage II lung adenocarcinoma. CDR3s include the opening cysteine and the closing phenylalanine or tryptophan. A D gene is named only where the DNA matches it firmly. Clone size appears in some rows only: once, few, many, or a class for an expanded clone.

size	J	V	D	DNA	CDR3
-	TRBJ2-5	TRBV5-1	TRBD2	TGCGCCAGCAGCTTGGCCCCCCTAGCGGGAGGAGAGACCCAGTACTTC	CASSLAPLAGGETQYF
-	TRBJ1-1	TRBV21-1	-	TGTGCCAGCACCTGGGGGGGAACGAACACTGAAGCTTTCTTT	CASTWGGTNTEAFF
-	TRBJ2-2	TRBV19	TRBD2	TGTGCCAGTAGTATGGCTAGCGGGAGGGCCGGCGGGGAGCTGTTTTTT	CASSMASGRAGGELFF
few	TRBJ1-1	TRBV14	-	TGTGCCAGCAGCCAAGCCGGGATTTTCACTGAAGCTTTCTTT	CASSQAGIFTEAFF
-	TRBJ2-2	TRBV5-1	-	TGCGCCAGCAGCTCCGCTCACCTCAACAGTTTAAACACCGGGGAGCTGTTTTTT	CASSSAHLNSLNTGELFF
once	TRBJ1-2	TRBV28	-	TGTGCCAGCAGTAGGGCCCATCACTATGGCTACACCTTC	CASSRAHHYGYTF
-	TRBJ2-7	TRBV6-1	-	TGTGCCAGCCTAAGAGACAGAAGGGAGCAGTACTTC	CASLRDRREQYF
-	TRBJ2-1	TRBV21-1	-	TGTGCCAGCAGCAGCGGCGTCTGGCGGGAGGGCCTTGCGGGATATTACAATGAGCAGTTCTTC	CASSSGVWREGLAGYYNEQFF
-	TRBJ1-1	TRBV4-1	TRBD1	TGCGCCAGCAGCCAAGGGGACAGTGAGAACACTGAAGCTTTCTTT	CASSQGDSENTEAFF
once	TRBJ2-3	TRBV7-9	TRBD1	TGTGCCAGCAGCTCCTGGACAGGGTTAGCAGATACGCAGTATTTT	CASSSWTGLADTQYF
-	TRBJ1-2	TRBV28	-	TGTGCCAGCAGTCGACCGGAGGGTGGCTACACCTTC	CASSRPEGGYTF
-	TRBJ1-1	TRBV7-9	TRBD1	TGTGCCAGCAGTTCAGGGGGCCCAAGGGAAGCTTTCTTT	CASSSGGPREAFF
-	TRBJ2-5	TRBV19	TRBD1	TGTGCCAGTACCCCGGGACAGGGATTTTCTGGGACCCAGTACTTC	CASTPGQGFSGTQYF
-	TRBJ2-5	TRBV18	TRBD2	TGTGCCAGCTCACCCGTAGCGGGATCGGAGGAGACCCAGTACTTC	CASSPVAGSEETQYF
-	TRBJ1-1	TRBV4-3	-	TGCGCCAGCAGCCGGGACTTCCCGAACACTGAAGCTTTCTTT	CASSRDFPNTEAFF
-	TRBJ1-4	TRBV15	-	TGTGCCACCAGCAGTGGCACGGGCCCTAATGAAAAACTGTTTTTT	CATSSGTGPNEKLFF
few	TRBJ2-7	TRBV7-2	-	TGTGCCAGCAGCTTAGATAGGCAGTCCTACGAGCAGTACTTC	CASSLDRQSYEQYF